This T cell receptor beta chain is from a study of blood T cell repertoires in COVID-19. Data came from immunoSEQ multiplex PCR; TCRdb stores just in-frame clones and leaves some out. The sample carries about 120,000 clones, 84% recorded once. In this sample, this clone is medium-sized (0.01 to 0.1%). The sequence was obtained from a woman in her forties with acute or convalescent COVID-19. The material sequenced was peripheral blood.

CDR3 amino acids: CASSPGAAGGREDTQYF. DNA of the CDR3: TGTGCCAGCAGTCCCGGGGCAGCGGGGGGGCGGGAAGATACGCAGTATTTT. The chain couples TRBV6-6 to TRBJ2-3; 10 bases agree with TRBD2. This CDR3 region has 17 residues. V lost 5 bases and J lost 5; bases outside the gene matches: 13. Germline V gene sequence: CDR1 MNHNY, CDR2 SVGAGI (reference sequence).